The entry below describes one T cell receptor (beta chain). Its antigen is not identified. Clones were sequenced by immunoSEQ multiplex PCR, and TCRdb holds only the in-frame ones, with some missing. Of about 820,000 clones in the sample, roughly 92% were seen once. This sample is drawn from a study of shared clonotypes between healthy human individuals. Study-wide context: For every donor, three CD4 naive, three CD4 memory, two CD8 naive and one CD8 memory plates were used. The study's findings and limits: Shared across a few donors were 4% to 5% of the naive CD4 clonotypes.

Naive CD8 cells lacked CD45RO and underwent positive selection for CCR7, leaving out terminally differentiated effector memory CD45RA+ cells. The trim removed 0 bases at V and 8 bases at J, leaving 7 bases unmatched. CDR1 and CDR2 from the germline V gene are SGHKS and YYEKEE (reference sequence). This CDR3 is 17 amino acids long. The sample comprised naive CD8+ T cells sorted from blood. The chain couples TRBV5-5 to TRBJ2-1, with TRBD2 matching over 14 bases. The receptor was derived from a man aged 25-40 years in good health. The CDR3, as DNA: TGTGCCAGCAGCTTGGCCGGGACTAGCGGGAGTCTGTATGAGCAGTTCTTC. As protein: CASSLAGTSGSLYEQFF.